This is a list of T cell receptor beta chains from one sample in a study of cytomegalovirus exposure and HLA in healthy donors. The protocol was immunoSEQ multiplex PCR, while the TCRdb copy is restricted to in-frame clones and leaves out a portion. The sample table sets out under 95,000 clones. Material: PBMCs. These receptors came from a man between 18 and 29 years old in good health and CMV-seropositive. CDR3s include the opening cysteine and the closing phenylalanine or tryptophan. The order of the fields is V gene, J gene, CDR3 protein.

v_gene: TRBV6-1
j_gene: TRBJ2-7
CDR3aa: CASARGFNEQYF

v_gene: TRBV19
j_gene: TRBJ1-5
CDR3aa: CASSTSGKILHF

v_gene: TRBV28
j_gene: TRBJ1-1
CDR3aa: CASSPTGGLPEAFF

v_gene: TRBV6-1
j_gene: TRBJ1-1
CDR3aa: CASSGRASNTEAFF

v_gene: TRBV28
j_gene: TRBJ2-5
CDR3aa: CASSFGLTQYF

v_gene: TRBV5-1
j_gene: TRBJ2-7
CDR3aa: CASSSGLETYEQYF

v_gene: TRBV18
j_gene: TRBJ2-7
CDR3aa: CASSPAPGTYEQYF

v_gene: TRBV11-2
j_gene: TRBJ1-4
CDR3aa: CASSPGHRNEKLFF

v_gene: TRBV28
j_gene: TRBJ2-1
CDR3aa: CASSLAGAYNEQFF

v_gene: TRBV6-5
j_gene: TRBJ1-2
CDR3aa: CASSYSRQEHYGYTF

v_gene: TRBV5-4
j_gene: TRBJ2-7
CDR3aa: CASSLGQPAEQYF

v_gene: TRBV4-2
j_gene: TRBJ2-3
CDR3aa: CASSQEGWGLGTDTQYF

v_gene: TRBV4-1
j_gene: TRBJ2-7
CDR3aa: CASSRSSGYEQYF

v_gene: TRBV10-1
j_gene: TRBJ2-6
CDR3aa: CASKADRDDVLTF

v_gene: TRBV28
j_gene: TRBJ1-2
CDR3aa: CASSRMGGGYGYTF

v_gene: TRBV15
j_gene: TRBJ2-7
CDR3aa: CATSRDLLQGSYEQYF

v_gene: TRBV6-6
j_gene: TRBJ2-1
CDR3aa: CASLGGSYNEQFF

v_gene: TRBV14
j_gene: TRBJ1-1
CDR3aa: CASSRTRSTEAFF

v_gene: TRBV7-7
j_gene: TRBJ2-5
CDR3aa: CASGFGQGDETQYF

v_gene: TRBV18
j_gene: TRBJ1-1
CDR3aa: CASSRQGMPAEAFF

v_gene: TRBV28
j_gene: TRBJ1-1
CDR3aa: CASSLPGKTEAFF

v_gene: TRBV5-4
j_gene: TRBJ1-5
CDR3aa: CASSLSGLNQPQHF

v_gene: TRBV28
j_gene: TRBJ2-1
CDR3aa: CASYRQGAYNEQFF

v_gene: TRBV28
j_gene: TRBJ1-3
CDR3aa: CASSLAGQLSGNTIYF

v_gene: TRBV20-1
j_gene: TRBJ1-2
CDR3aa: CSATDTGYTF

v_gene: TRBV4-1
j_gene: TRBJ2-3
CDR3aa: CASSQEQGRTDTQYF

v_gene: TRBV30
j_gene: TRBJ2-1
CDR3aa: CAWSPGTSGNNEQFF

v_gene: TRBV2
j_gene: TRBJ1-2
CDR3aa: CASTIQDRGVIGYGYTF

v_gene: TRBV4-1
j_gene: TRBJ1-2
CDR3aa: CASSHGSLEGYTF

v_gene: TRBV18
j_gene: TRBJ1-3
CDR3aa: CASSPLGQGSRGNTIYF

v_gene: TRBV14
j_gene: TRBJ2-5
CDR3aa: CASSRQTSGLETQYF

v_gene: TRBV2
j_gene: TRBJ2-1
CDR3aa: CASINPIAGGLIDEQFF

v_gene: TRBV5-1
j_gene: TRBJ2-1
CDR3aa: CASSLGLAGASYNEQFF

v_gene: TRBV11-2
j_gene: TRBJ2-6
CDR3aa: CASSLDISGANVLTF

v_gene: TRBV28
j_gene: TRBJ2-7
CDR3aa: CASSLLVPQKEVRAYEQYF

v_gene: TRBV7-3
j_gene: TRBJ2-1
CDR3aa: CASSLGLAGDEQFF

v_gene: TRBV11-1
j_gene: TRBJ1-2
CDR3aa: CASSLALGTGVYGYTF

v_gene: TRBV6-5
j_gene: TRBJ2-7
CDR3aa: CASSYGQSEQYF

v_gene: TRBV5-1
j_gene: TRBJ2-7
CDR3aa: CASSVDLAGAINEQYF

v_gene: TRBV23-1
j_gene: TRBJ2-5
CDR3aa: CASSQLGGQGETQYF

v_gene: TRBV5-5
j_gene: TRBJ2-3
CDR3aa: CASSPPRASGTDTQYF

v_gene: TRBV19
j_gene: TRBJ2-5
CDR3aa: CASTLAGGLQETQYF

v_gene: TRBV28
j_gene: TRBJ2-2
CDR3aa: CASSRGRGAANTGELFF

v_gene: TRBV28
j_gene: TRBJ1-1
CDR3aa: CASSSPGTGNTEAFF

v_gene: TRBV6-5
j_gene: TRBJ1-3
CDR3aa: CASRTGGFGNTIYF

v_gene: TRBV5-6
j_gene: TRBJ1-6
CDR3aa: CASSYRGLTYNSPLHF

v_gene: TRBV29-1
j_gene: TRBJ1-2
CDR3aa: CSALPGGRRGYTF

v_gene: TRBV4-2
j_gene: TRBJ2-1
CDR3aa: CASSQDKSGGPEEQFF

v_gene: TRBV5-6
j_gene: TRBJ2-2
CDR3aa: CASSADSTGELFF

v_gene: TRBV7-7
j_gene: TRBJ2-1
CDR3aa: CASSLVLRDEQFF

v_gene: TRBV7-2
j_gene: TRBJ2-3
CDR3aa: CASSPRGWGVGTDTQYF

v_gene: TRBV2
j_gene: TRBJ2-3
CDR3aa: CASSTPTSGSTDTQYF

v_gene: TRBV5-6
j_gene: TRBJ1-1
CDR3aa: CASRRPGESSTEAFF

v_gene: TRBV28
j_gene: TRBJ2-3
CDR3aa: CASSLIGIAGVPITDTQYF

v_gene: TRBV28
j_gene: TRBJ1-5
CDR3aa: CASGGGQRGQPQHF

v_gene: TRBV7-3
j_gene: TRBJ2-1
CDR3aa: CASSPHPGQGYNEQFF

v_gene: TRBV5-1
j_gene: TRBJ1-2
CDR3aa: CASSPYLAANYGYTF

v_gene: TRBV29-1
j_gene: TRBJ2-1
CDR3aa: CSGGQGSYNEQFF